One sample yielded the 18 T cell receptor beta chains listed below, sequenced in a study of T-cell reconstitution after alpha-beta-depleted transplantation in children. Preparing the TCRbeta library involved the use of unique molecular identifiers. TCRdb ran MiXCR on the PCR reads and lists one entry per CDR3 protein. Seen here are some 350,000 distinct CDR3 sequences, 15% to 20% observed once, and the top ten hold around 41%. The sequencing used PBMCs, mostly from graft donor cells, collected 360 days after TCRalphabeta/CD19-depleted stem cell transplant. These receptors were obtained from a male patient aged 2 to 10 who had a stem cell transplant for acute lymphoblastic leukemia, so the T cells may come from the graft donor.

This clonotype showed up just a few times. V is TRBV9 and J is TRBJ2-1, with 9 bases lining up with TRBD2. The CDR3 is 17 residues long. The ends lost 1 base at V and 2 bases at J; junction bases unmatched: 7. Germline CDR1 and CDR2: SGDLS and YYNGEE. In DNA form, the CDR3 reads TGTGCCAGCAGCGTACACTTAGGGACTAGCCCCTACAATGAGCAGTTCTTC. Its translation: CASSVHLGTSPYNEQFF.

In this sample, this clonotype turned up a few times. This rearrangement joins TRBV5-1 to TRBJ1-5; D might be TRBD1 (5 bases). Trimming stripped 0 bases from V and 0 bases from J, with 7 bases between. The CDR3 loop spans 15 amino acids. Germline V gene sequence: CDR1 SGHRS, CDR2 YFSETQ. The CDR3 loop is CASSLEGVSNQPQHF. The CDR3 DNA reads TGCGCCAGCAGCTTGGAAGGGGTTAGCAATCAGCCCCAGCATTTT.

J is TRBJ1-5 and V is TRBV20-1; 8 bases fit TRBD1. Germline values: CDR1 DFQATT, CDR2 SNEGSKA (reference sequence). The CDR3 loop spans 14 amino acids. The V segment lost 4 bases and the J segment 0 bases; nucleotides outside the gene matches: 2. CDR3 protein: CSANRGGSNQPQHF. In nucleotides, the CDR3 is TGCAGTGCTAACAGGGGGGGTAGCAATCAGCCCCAGCATTTT.

CDR3 sequence: CASSYPGLVPYNEQFF. The DNA for the CDR3 is TGTGCCAGCAGTTATCCGGGACTAGTTCCCTACAATGAGCAGTTCTTC. The chain joins TRBV12-3 or TRBV12-4 to TRBJ2-1, with TRBD2 matching over 8 bases. J lost 2 bases, V lost 4 bases, and 7 bases had no gene match. The CDR3 has 16 residues.

Many counts were recorded for this clonotype. One end of the junction varies from germline; a read error may be responsible. The CDR3 protein is CASSLSWRF. The CDR3 nucleotides are TGTGCCAGCAGTTTATCATGGCGATTT. This chain connects TRBV27 to TRBJ1-5, with D unresolved. CDR3 length: 9 amino acids. Germline loops: CDR1 MNHEY, CDR2 SMNVEV (reference sequence).

The chain links TRBV7-2 to TRBJ2-2; 10 bases fit TRBD1. Trimming took 5 bases from V and 7 from J; bases not matched to a gene: 10. This CDR3 contains 16 residues. Germline CDR1 reads SGHTA; CDR2 reads FQGNSA. As DNA, the CDR3 is TGTGCCAGCAGCCCGGGGGGACAGGGGACGGGCGGGGAGCTGTTTTTT. Translation: CASSPGGQGTGGELFF.

At least ten counts were recorded for this clonotype. The chain combines TRBV12-3 or TRBV12-4 with TRBJ2-3; D is possibly TRBD1 (5 bases). CDR3 size: 15 residues. The V and J ends lost 4 bases and 2 bases respectively, with 13 bases between them. This CDR3 reads CASSSDSLPTDTQYF. CDR3 in DNA: TGTGCCAGCAGTTCAGACAGTCTTCCCACAGATACGCAGTATTTT.

In this sample, this clonotype turned up many times. This chain links TRBV27 with TRBJ2-5; perhaps D is TRBD1 or TRBD2 (5 bases each). The CDR3 runs 13 residues. Deletions cut 3 bases from V and 5 bases from J, with 10 bases between. The germline V gene has CDR1 MNHEY and CDR2 SMNVEV (reference sequence). The CDR3 is CASSFQGEETQYF. The DNA of the CDR3 is TGTGCCAGCAGTTTTCAGGGAGAGGAGACCCAGTACTTC.

This clonotype was seen more than once but under ten times. The V gene is TRBV9, the J gene TRBJ1-1, with 7 bases fitting TRBD1. The CDR3 has 15 amino acids. The ends lost 4 bases at V and 1 base at J; junction bases unmatched: 7. In germline, CDR1 is SGDLS, CDR2 YYNGEE. As DNA, the CDR3 is TGTGCCAGCAGCCCACCCGGGACAGCGAACACTGAAGCTTTCTTT. This translates into CASSPPGTANTEAFF.

The sample holds a few counts of this clonotype. The genes are TRBV11-2 and TRBJ1-1; unclear D gene. The germline CDR1 and CDR2 sequences are SGHAT and FQNNGV. Trimming removed 6 bases from V and 3 bases from J, with 14 bases in between. There are 14 residues in the CDR3. The CDR3 nucleotides read TGTGCCAGCAGTCAAATAAGGGCGGACACTGAAGCTTTCTTT. Protein: CASSQIRADTEAFF.

In this sample, this clonotype turned up a few times. The chain uses TRBV7-2 and TRBJ2-2; 7 nucleotides line up with TRBD1. V trimming: 2 bases; J trimming: 0 bases; junction bases outside the gene matches: 3. Germline V gene sequence: CDR1 SGHTA, CDR2 FQGNSA. The CDR3 has 16 amino acids. CDR3 sequence: CASSLTGASNTGELFF. CDR3 sequence (DNA): TGTGCCAGCAGCTTAACAGGGGCTTCGAACACCGGGGAGCTGTTTTTT. The variable domain in full, with the rest retrieved from reference TRBV7-2 and TRBJ2-2, is GAGVSQSPSNKVTEKGKDVELRCDPISGHTALYWYRQSLGQGLEFLIYFQGNSAPDKSGLPSDRFSAERTGGSVSTLTIQRTQQEDSAVYLCASSLTGASNTGELFFGEGSRLTVL.

This clonotype was seen repeatedly, ten times or more. The chain combines TRBV4-3 with TRBJ2-1, with D tentatively TRBD2 (5 bases). This CDR3 region has 14 residues. Trimming pared 1 base from V and 4 bases from J, leaving 8 bases between. Per germline, CDR1 LGHNA and CDR2 YSLEER. CDR3 residues: CASSQGTFYNEQFF. CDR3 DNA: TGCGCCAGCAGCCAAGGGACTTTTTACAATGAGCAGTTCTTC.

This clonotype was detected many times. The rearrangement uses TRBV27 and TRBJ2-7, with 9 bases lining up with TRBD1. With 6 bases clipped from V and 6 bases from J, the junction kept 6 bases outside the gene matches. This CDR3 region has 13 residues. Germline lookup yields CDR1 MNHEY and CDR2 SMNVEV (reference sequence). CDR3 in amino acids: CASSPGTGIEQYF. The CDR3 region has the DNA TGTGCCAGCAGCCCAGGGACAGGGATCGAGCAGTACTTC.

This clonotype was observed a handful of times. The V call is TRBV12-3 or TRBV12-4, the J call TRBJ2-1; possibly TRBD2 for D (6 bases). Between the trimmed V and J ends, which lost 5 bases and 0 bases, there was a span of 17 bases. This CDR3 has 17 amino acids. The CDR3 sequence is CASSETLAASSYNEQFF. In DNA form, the CDR3 reads TGTGCCAGCAGTGAGACCTTAGCGGCTAGCTCCTACAATGAGCAGTTCTTC.

This clonotype has at least ten counts. The V gene is TRBV18, the J gene TRBJ2-1, with TRBD2 matching 9 bases. Unmatched junction bases numbered 9, after V lost 3 bases and J lost 9 bases. Looked up from germline, CDR1 is KGHSH and CDR2 is LQKENI. The CDR3 totals 15 residues. In nucleotides, the CDR3 is TGTGCCAGCTCACCCGGACTAGCGATGAACGGTGAGCAGTTCTTC. Protein sequence: CASSPGLAMNGEQFF.

This clonotype has just a few counts. V is TRBV20-1 and J is TRBJ2-7; 10 bases fit TRBD1. Trimming cost V 0 bases and J 6 bases; bases outside gene matches: 11. CDR1 and CDR2 from the germline V gene are DFQATT and SNEGSKA (reference sequence). The CDR3 has 16 residues. CDR3 sequence: CSARDSSRDRGTEQYF. Written as DNA, the CDR3 is TGCAGTGCTAGAGATTCTTCCCGGGACAGGGGTACCGAGCAGTACTTC.

There are a few counts of this clonotype. The CDR3 bases are TGCGCCAGCAGCTTGATGGCGGGAGACAATGAGCAGTTCTTC. It encodes CASSLMAGDNEQFF. The chain has TRBV5-1 and TRBJ2-1; the match to TRBD2 covers 7 bases. J lost 5 bases, V lost 1 base, and 3 bases had no gene match. This CDR3 comprises 14 residues. Germline V CDR1 and CDR2: SGHRS, YFSETQ.

This chain uses TRBV15 with TRBJ2-3; D call uncertain. Between the trimmed V and J ends, which lost 0 bases and 6 bases, there was a span of 7 bases. Looked up from germline, CDR1 is LNHNV and CDR2 is YYDKDF (reference sequence). This CDR3 region has 13 residues. Written as DNA, the CDR3 is TGTGCCACCAGCAGAGATCCTGGTGATACGCAGTATTTT. As protein: CATSRDPGDTQYF.